Detailed here is one T cell receptor (beta chain). This clone came up a few times. No cognate antigen has been identified for it. The input lacks base qualities; no much larger clone sits a single base away. Cut back by 1 base and 5 bases, the V and J ends lie 6 bases apart. Reading the germline V gene (reference sequence) gives CDR1 SEHNR and CDR2 FQNEAQ. The CDR3 goes from the cysteine to the phenylalanine over 13 residues. Only the CDR3 part of the read is kept: 39 bases, read in frame from the first base. This sample was taken from a study of T cell changes during pregnancy in multiple sclerosis (dated by TCRdb to about 2019). Broadly, across the study: In women with multiple sclerosis, the researchers looked at how the T cell repertoire shifted as pregnancy progressed.

Library construction relied on the immunoSEQ multiplex PCR assay. TCRdb carries this immuneACCESS record with in-frame sequences only. Its versions omit some clonotypes, under half of them owing to an unresolved V gene in the studies checked, with the rest unexplained. For this sample the table gives tens of thousands of clones, of which roughly nine tenths were detected only once. The ten biggest clones cover 0.65% to 1% of the sample. The material sequenced was peripheral blood, taken before pregnancy. This clonotype was sampled from a female donor with multiple sclerosis, enrolled in a pregnancy study. The chain is made from TRBV7-9 and TRBJ1-5, with the D gene uncertain. The bases read TGTGCCAGCAGCTTAGGGGAGGATCAGCCCCAGCATTTT. Its coded protein is CASSLGEDQPQHF.